The T cell receptor (beta chain) described here comes from a study of cytomegalovirus exposure and HLA in healthy donors (dated by TCRdb to the late 2010s). Background for the entire study: An earlier analysis of 587 of the donors reported under 300 Gb of sequence data and 117 million unique TCR beta sequences obtained from around 190 million T cells. Roughly five DR-DQ haplotypes were treated as single units for association and clustering because of strong linkage in the cohort. Across approximately 420 genotyped donors of the cohort, an average of about 220,000 unique TCR beta nucleotide sequences per donor were sequenced, and roughly 20% of those sequences were non-productive. The study used immunosequencing to profile the T cell repertoires of hundreds of subjects and linked those repertoires to cytomegalovirus serostatus. The number of donors typed differed by locus, with 629-630 for A, B, C, DRB1 and DQB1, roughly 550 for DQA1, 600 to 610 for DPA1, and some 450 for DPB1. The later analysis used no new phenotypic data to find candidate immune exposures, relying instead on TCR beta sequences and their occurrence across donors. Of the approximately 400 genotyped donors, roughly 85% fell in the genetic ancestry cluster associated with self-reported Caucasian donors. All discovery cohort repertoires had been generated on a single sequencing platform. The aim of the study was to test whether cataloging public T cell receptors could identify signatures of past pathogen exposure. About 300 gigabases of sequencing data and around 80 million unique TCR sequences made up an early release that covered several hundred HLA-typed donors. In a later genetic analysis, genome-wide SNP genotypes for about 55% of the 666 donors were used, and that subset was treated as a discovery cohort. In an earlier analysis of roughly 600 of the donors, high-throughput TCR beta sequencing was used to judge whether each TCR beta V gene segment behaved as functional or pseudogenic. To study patterns of TCR occurrence, a later analysis re-analyzed previously published TCR beta repertoires from under 750 donors and added high-resolution HLA genotyping. HLA typing covered class I and class II loci at four-digit resolution. Donor age, sex, ethnicity and CMV serostatus were collected together with the repertoire data. To predict cytomegalovirus infection status, the study brought together high-throughput TCR immunosequencing, statistical association of individual TCRs with disease status, and machine learning. A separate validation cohort of roughly 130 different subjects was used in addition to the approximately 700-subject first cohort.

Beyond this particular receptor, the publication reports: Broadly in line with IMGT annotations, most TCR beta V segments showed up in productive rearrangements about 90% or about 30% of the time in an earlier analysis of 450 to 600 of the donors. The study listed over 150 TCR beta chains as associated with cytomegalovirus. Linkage disequilibrium might explain the correlated functional status among segregating V segments, but an unknown experimental factor could not be ruled out. In a later analysis, several top co-occurrence clusters were reported to appear linked to parvovirus B19, influenza, CMV and Epstein-Barr virus. Only TCR beta chains were sequenced in this cohort, and the absence of alpha or paired-chain data limited detectable features. A further reported finding was that TCR beta sequences accurately predicted the HLA-A and HLA-B alleles for most subjects in the first cohort. In a later analysis, the rate of TCR association differed among HLA loci, with DRB1 alleles having the most associated TCRs and HLA-C alleles having the fewest. Compared with equally common non-associated chains, HLA-associated TCR beta chains in a later analysis were more clonally expanded and had lower generation probabilities. According to a later genetic analysis, donors in an Asian-associated ancestry cluster had fewer N-insertions in productive TCRs than the roughly 700-donor mean. Roughly 15 rarely observed V segments, including chromosome 9 orphons, were excluded from the earlier analysis of 550 to 700 of the donors because counts were too low. The authors suggested that the approach could potentially be generalized to other disease states and immunological phenotypes. A few of the identified cytomegalovirus-associated TCR beta chains were confirmed in vitro to be specific for cytomegalovirus antigens. When HLA alleles, especially DR and DQ, strongly co-occurred, TCR associations were difficult to assign to individual alleles. Sequencing depth was assumed to be roughly uniform across donors in the presence/absence analyses, though that assumption may not hold. In both the original and validation cohorts, the classifier was reported to diagnose cytomegalovirus status with high specificity and sensitivity. CMV serostatus was the only immune exposure information available for the cohort. The 87-base-pair reads could not distinguish some IMGT-functional V segments, including TRBV6-2 and TRBV6-3, so those segments were excluded. Specific HLA alleles were associated with 15,000 to 20,000 TCR beta sequences at a false discovery rate of 0.05 in a later analysis. The sequencing pipeline was judged likely to have produced a cluster of highly shared sequence variants as a technical artifact. An association between a missense DCLRE1C variant and V-gene and J-gene trimming of TCR beta chains was found in a later genetic analysis and replicated in an independent cohort. Most TCR sequences were observed very rarely across donors, whereas some public TCRs were present in many individuals. Because HLA typing was unavailable for some donors at each locus, only the typed subset was used in association tests. Most CMV-associated TCR beta chains appeared to be HLA-restricted in a later analysis, and the HLA associations seemed to be driven largely by CMV exposure.

Concerning this clone itself: No cognate antigen has been identified for it. No base quality values were provided; no much bigger clone lies one nucleotide off.

From a lookup of the germline V gene, CDR1 and CDR2 are SGHTA and FQGNSA. Trimming accounts for 1 base at V and 7 bases at J, while the number of junction bases matched to no gene is 9. From cysteine to phenylalanine, the CDR3 is 16 amino acids long. Only the CDR3 region is kept as DNA, spanning 48 bases read in frame from base 1. The library was made by the immunoSEQ multiplex PCR assay. The multiplex PCR relied on a mix of 60 forward primers for TCR Vbeta segments and 13 reverse primers for TCR Jbeta segments. A multiplex PCR assay on genomic DNA amplified the CDR3 region of rearranged TCR beta genes. The Illumina HiSeq System was used to sequence the amplified TCR beta libraries as 87-base-pair reads. The authors' pipeline ran thus. Across the 640 or so repertoires, a later analysis counted tens of millions of unique TCR beta chains, 8.5 million to 12 million of which were shared by at least two donors. Raw reads were error-corrected and collapsed into unique sequences by a nearest-neighbor algorithm in which closely related sequences were merged to remove PCR and sequencing errors. To assign V, D and J gene segments, CDR3 sequences were aligned to IMGT reference sequences. For a sequence to be retained, a match of at least six nucleotides was required to both a V gene segment and a J gene segment. A rearrangement was called productive if the CDR3 had no stop codons and remained in frame with V and J, and every other rearrangement was called non-productive. Following IMGT convention, CDR3 was defined as the stretch from the second conserved V-encoded cysteine up to the conserved J-encoded phenylalanine. Sequences without an unambiguous match to a single V gene segment were excluded from the earlier analysis of 450 to 650 of the donors. An earlier analysis of 450 to 650 of the donors called V segments functional above 56.7% productive rearrangements and segregating when the between-donor standard deviation exceeded 5%. A statistical classification framework was developed to diagnose cytomegalovirus status using the catalog of TCR beta chain sequences. A later analysis assigned V and J genes by comparing TCR nucleotide sequences with IMGT/GENE-DB human TR gene sequences. The TCRdist pipeline was used in a later analysis to assign CDR3 sequences and most-parsimonious VDJ recombination scenarios. In a later analysis, each TCR beta chain was defined by its CDR3 amino acid sequence together with its V-gene family, and reads without a unique V-gene family were excluded. To address suspected cross-contamination and a sequencing artifact, a later analysis removed under 600 highly shared, low-generation-probability nucleotide sequences. For each public chain, a later analysis derived a clonal expansion index from normalized ranks of inferred template counts within each repertoire. A later analysis computed generation probabilities with a VDJ recombination model fitted to out-of-frame rearrangements, and checked the results against IGoR. In a later analysis, TCR-TCR, TCR-HLA and TCR-CMV co-occurrence was scored with hypergeometric tests, and a repertoire-size bias correction was applied to TCR pairs. False discovery rates were estimated in a later analysis by permuting HLA or CMV assignments 20 times. In a later analysis, co-occurring TCRs were grouped with DBSCAN, and TCRdist sequence similarity was added when clustering was performed within HLA-allele-positive subsets. Repertoires with fewer than 30,000 or more than 120,000 public chains, plus five repertoires with anomalous nucleotide sharing, were excluded from co-occurrence clustering. TCRdb's version of the immuneACCESS table is confined to in-frame rearrangements and falls short of the full clone set. An unresolved V gene accounts for under half of the shortfall where checked; the remainder is of unknown origin. Clone size and the V and J calls come from that table; the DNA yielded D and trimming. This sample comprises roughly 160,000 clones, 80% of them detected only once. The top ten clonotypes cover 1% of the sample.

The cohort comprised 710 or so healthy bone marrow donors. At the time of sampling, all cohort members were nominally healthy, though unrecorded immune exposures were likely present. The donor tested CMV seropositive, placing the donor among the 289 seropositive members of the cohort. Every donor gave a peripheral blood sample, and the peripheral blood mononuclear cells from that sample were used for TCR beta sequencing. The Qiagen DNeasy Blood Extraction Kit was used to extract genomic DNA from the blood cell samples. Recombination linked TRBV7-2 to TRBJ1-1; 10 nucleotides in the junction match TRBD1. Specimen: PBMCs. This TCR was recovered from a woman aged 45-65 years in good health and CMV-seropositive. In nucleotide form, the sequence is TGTGCCAGCAGCTTAGTACGCCCGGGACAGGGGATTGAAGCTTTCTTT. Protein translation: CASSLVRPGQGIEAFF.